Each of the 30 T cell receptor beta chains below was sequenced from the same sample in a study of identifying expanded T cells in peripheral blood (dated by TCRdb to the late 2010s). Receptor amplification or capture employed the immunoSEQ multiplex PCR assay. Not all clones reach the TCRdb copy of this immuneACCESS table, which keeps in-frame sequences only. Checked studies attribute under half of the gap to unresolved V genes and leave the rest unexplained. A total of 95,000 to 150,000 clones appear in this sample, approximately 88% of them only once. Together, the top ten hold 3.3% of the sample. The sample was blood. These receptors were collected from a person between 18 and 75 years old in good health.

Worth noting for this clone: At one end the junction does not follow the germline gene, possibly because of a read error. The DNA for the CDR3 is TGTGCCTGGAGCCTGACTGGACATTCGCCCCACCACTTT. Amino acid sequence: CAWSLTGHSPHHF. The chain couples TRBV30 to TRBJ1-6, with D possibly being TRBD1 (5 bases). This CDR3 contains 13 residues. Germline CDR1 is GTSNPN and CDR2 is SVGIG (reference sequence).

Concerning this clone: Just one base apart from a much larger clone, this may be a read error. The sample carries other DNA sequences with the same CDR3. The CDR3 here is CASSLDRGYGYTF. CDR3 DNA: TGTGCCAGCAGCCTGGACAGGGGGTATGGCTACACCTTC. The chain has TRBV5-6 and TRBJ1-2; 10 nucleotides line up with TRBD1. Germline V gives CDR1 SGHDT, CDR2 YYEEEE. Trimming took 4 bases from V and 5 from J; bases not matched to a gene: 2. The CDR3 is made up of 13 amino acids.

The chain combines TRBV6-6 with TRBJ1-3; possible D gene TRBD1, 5 bases. The V end lost 6 bases, the J end lost 2 bases, and 11 bases lay between the germline ends. This CDR3 contains 14 residues. The germline gives CDR1 MNHNY, CDR2 SVGAGI (reference sequence). DNA of the CDR3: TGTGCCAGCAGGATTGGGACGGCTGGAAACACCATATATTTT. It yields the protein CASRIGTAGNTIYF.

The chain combines TRBV30 with TRBJ2-3; D not certain. V lost 1 base, J lost 2 bases, and 4 bases lay in between. The CDR3 length is 12 residues. CDR1 is GTSNPN, CDR2 SVGIG, per germline (reference sequence). The DNA for the CDR3 is TGTGCCTGGAGTGACTTCACAGATACGCAGTATTTT. This codes for CAWSDFTDTQYF.

J is TRBJ2-5 and V is TRBV10-3, with TRBD1 as a possible D gene (5 bases). The V and J ends lost 2 bases and 7 bases respectively, with 8 bases between them. This CDR3 region has 12 residues. CDR1 is ENHRY and CDR2 is SYGVKD in the germline V gene. The CDR3 here is CAISEGAGTQYF. The CDR3 DNA sequence: TGTGCCATCAGTGAGGGGGCAGGGACCCAGTACTTC.

J is TRBJ2-7 and V is TRBV2; the D gene could be TRBD1 or TRBD2 (5 bases each). Trimming stripped 5 bases from V and 6 bases from J, with 14 bases between. The CDR3 loop spans 13 amino acids. Germline V lookup: CDR1 SNHLY, CDR2 FYNNEI. CDR3 in amino acids: CASSPGTVSEQYF. The CDR3 DNA reads TGTGCCAGCAGTCCCGGGACCGTATCCGAGCAGTACTTC.

The chain uses TRBV7-9 and TRBJ2-3; D is tentatively TRBD1 or TRBD2 (5 bases each). CDR3 length: 16 residues. V was pared by 5 bases and J by 5 bases, with 20 bases between. CDR1 and CDR2 from the germline V gene are SEHNR and FQNEAQ (reference sequence). Here the CDR3 reads CASSPRLGDRRDTQYF. The CDR3, as DNA: TGTGCCAGCAGCCCACGCCTAGGGGACCGTAGAGATACGCAGTATTTT.

This clone is a singleton in its sample. The chain employs TRBV6-6 and TRBJ2-7; TRBD1 matches 8 bases. The germline gives CDR1 MNHNY, CDR2 SVGAGI (reference sequence). V lost 7 bases to trimming and J lost 6 bases; unmatched junction nucleotides: 5. The CDR3 sequence is 12 residues long. In nucleotides, the CDR3 is TGTGCCAGCAACCCTACAGGGGGCGAGCAGTACTTC. Protein: CASNPTGGEQYF.

The chain carries TRBV4-3 and TRBJ1-2; 12 bases match TRBD1. Trimming removed 7 bases from V and 8 bases from J; junction bases left unmatched: 11. CDR1 LGHNA and CDR2 YSLEER come from the germline V gene. The CDR3 has 15 residues. The CDR3 loop reads CASTLGTGGLEGYTF. In DNA form, the CDR3 reads TGCGCCAGCACCCTAGGGACAGGGGGCTTGGAGGGCTACACCTTC.

For this clone: Its ends do not fully match the called genes, so a read error is possible. V gene TRBV7-8 combines with J gene TRBJ2-6; either TRBD1 or TRBD2 may fit D (7 bases each). The CDR3 is 15 amino acids. The germline V gene has CDR1 SGHVS and CDR2 FQNEAQ. The CDR3, as DNA: TGTGCCAGCAGCTTAGAGTCAGGGGGGGACAACGTCCTGACTTTC. Translation gives CASSLESGGDNVLTF.

CDR3: CSASVNTEAFF. CDR3 in DNA: TGCAGTGCCTCGGTAAACACTGAAGCTTTCTTT. V usage is TRBV20-1 and J usage is TRBJ1-1; D is undetermined. The CDR3 loop spans 11 amino acids. V was trimmed by 6 bases and J by 2 bases, leaving 7 bases between them. Germline-derived CDR1 and CDR2 are DFQATT and SNEGSKA (reference sequence).

The chain combines TRBV4-1 with TRBJ2-6; D not resolved. The CDR3 spans 17 residues. Trimming cost V 2 bases and J 3 bases, with 14 bases left between them. Germline CDR1 MGHRA, CDR2 YSYEKL. The CDR3 sequence is CASSQNDWEDGANVLTF. The CDR3 bases are TGCGCCAGCAGCCAAAATGATTGGGAAGATGGGGCCAACGTCCTGACTTTC.

The rearrangement uses TRBV25-1 and TRBJ2-1, with TRBD1 as a possible D gene (6 bases). The germline V and J ends were trimmed by 5 bases and 12 bases, with 14 bases remaining between them. This CDR3 has 12 amino acids. Germline-derived CDR1 and CDR2 are MGHDK and SYGVNS. The CDR3 sequence: CASSTRQDRQFF. Written as DNA, the CDR3 is TGTGCCAGCAGTACCCGACAGGACCGGCAGTTCTTC. Full variable domain (remainder filled in from reference TRBV25-1 and TRBJ2-1): EADIYQTPRYLVIGTGKKITLECSQTMGHDKMYWYQQDPGMELHLIHYSYGVNSTEKGDLSSESTVSRIRTEHFPLTLESARPSHTSQYLCASSTRQDRQFFGPGTRLTVL.

The chain links TRBV10-2 to TRBJ1-2; D gene uncertain. Germline CDR1 and CDR2: WSHSY and SAAADI. V was cut by 7 bases and J by 4 bases, with 19 bases left in between. The CDR3 has 15 residues. The CDR3 DNA follows: TGCGCCAGCACCCCGGCGGGGAGAGTTACCTATGGCTACACCTTC. Residues: CASTPAGRVTYGYTF.

The chain uses TRBV30 and TRBJ1-1; TRBD1 might be the D (5 bases). Trimming took 0 bases from V and 1 from J, leaving 6 bases between them. The germline CDR1 and CDR2 sequences are GTSNPN and SVGIG (reference sequence). This CDR3 is built from 13 residues. Here the CDR3 DNA reads TGTGCCTGGAGTGTGGGGGGGAACACTGAAGCTTTCTTT. It codes for CAWSVGGNTEAFF.

The chain uses TRBV11-3 and TRBJ2-1; D is unclear. This CDR3 comprises 12 residues. V shed 3 bases and J shed 7 bases, with 7 bases lying between them. Germline-derived CDR1 and CDR2 are SGHNT and YENEEA. This CDR3 is CASSFGDNEQFF. The CDR3 DNA reads TGTGCCAGCAGCTTTGGGGATAATGAGCAGTTCTTC.

V and J are TRBV5-3 and TRBJ2-2; 9 bases are a match to TRBD1. TRBV5-3 counts as an open reading frame of uncertain function. This CDR3 spans 15 amino acids. J gave up 6 bases and V 0 bases, and 3 bases lay outside the gene matches. Written as DNA, the CDR3 is TGTGCCAGAAGCTTGGGAACAGGGGGCTCCGGGGAGCTGTTTTTT. Its protein is CARSLGTGGSGELFF.

The count of this clone is one. The chain joins TRBV19 to TRBJ1-1; possibly TRBD1 for D (5 bases). With 1 base removed from V and 2 bases from J, the gap between germline ends came to 8 bases. The CDR3 loop spans 14 amino acids. Germline values: CDR1 LNHDA, CDR2 SQIVND (reference sequence). CDR3 in DNA: TGTGCCAGTAGTATAGGGGGACCTAACACTGAAGCTTTCTTT. The encoded protein is CASSIGGPNTEAFF. Using reference TRBV19 and TRBJ1-1 for the parts outside the CDR3, the full variable domain is DGGITQSPKYLFRKEGQNVTLSCEQNLNHDAMYWYRQDPGQGLRLIYYSQIVNDFQKGDIAEGYSVSREKKESFPLTVTSAQKNPTAFYLCASSIGGPNTEAFFGQGTRLTVV.

The chain joins TRBV5-4 to TRBJ1-2; D uncertain. This CDR3 region has 14 residues. V gave up 0 bases and J gave up 8 bases, with 14 bases separating them. Germline CDR1 reads SGHNT; CDR2 reads YYREEE (reference sequence). The CDR3 nucleotides are TGTGCCAGCAGCTTGGCTCCGCGGGCAGAGGGCTACACCTTC. Its protein product is CASSLAPRAEGYTF.

The chain is built from TRBV5-4 and TRBJ1-2; D call uncertain. The ends were cut back, 4 bases at V and 8 bases at J, with 18 bases in the middle. The CDR3 runs to 14 residues. CDR1 is SGHNT and CDR2 is YYREEE in the germline V gene (reference sequence). This CDR3 reads CASSDSHFSGGYTF. DNA for the CDR3: TGTGCCAGCAGCGACTCTCATTTTTCGGGGGGCTACACCTTC.

CDR3 region: CASSRTSGEGETQYF. Written as DNA, the CDR3 is TGTGCCAGCTCGCGTACTAGCGGGGAGGGAGAGACCCAGTACTTC. The chain has TRBV18 and TRBJ2-5, with 10 bases identical to TRBD2. This CDR3 contains 15 residues. Per germline, CDR1 KGHSH and CDR2 LQKENI. Trimming took 6 bases from V and 4 from J; bases not matched to a gene: 8.

This rearrangement joins TRBV7-3 to TRBJ2-1; unclear D gene. The ends were cut back, 0 bases at V and 8 bases at J, with 11 bases in the middle. The CDR3 is made up of 14 amino acids. Germline V gene sequence: CDR1 SGHTA, CDR2 FQGTGA. CDR3 coding DNA: TGTGCCAGCAGCTTAACCCCTGGACCGGATGAGCAGTTCTTC. Translated, it gives CASSLTPGPDEQFF.

The gene calls are TRBV7-8 and TRBJ2-2; D remains unclear. Trimming removed 7 bases from V and 1 base from J, with 10 bases in between. Germline values: CDR1 SGHVS, CDR2 FQNEAQ. CDR3 length: 14 amino acids. The CDR3 sequence: CASMGTGNTGELFF. CDR3 nucleotides: TGTGCCAGCATGGGTACGGGGAACACCGGGGAGCTGTTTTTT.

The gene calls are TRBV7-9 and TRBJ2-1, with D unclear. V shed 8 bases and J shed 7 bases, with 9 bases lying between them. This CDR3 region has 11 residues. Germline CDR1 and CDR2: SEHNR and FQNEAQ (reference sequence). The CDR3, as DNA: TGTGCCAGCGGACGATTTAATGAGCAGTTCTTC. It encodes CASGRFNEQFF.

The chain uses TRBV6-5 and TRBJ1-5; 7 bases align to TRBD1. This CDR3 spans 15 amino acids. Germline values: CDR1 MNHEY, CDR2 SVGAGI. V lost 6 bases and J lost 0; bases outside the gene matches: 5. The chain's CDR3 is CASRTGASSNQPQHF. CDR3 DNA: TGTGCCAGCAGAACAGGGGCTTCTAGCAATCAGCCCCAGCATTTT.

The chain couples TRBV6-5 to TRBJ2-2, with TRBD2 as a possible D gene (5 bases). CDR3 length: 15 amino acids. Germline V lookup: CDR1 MNHEY, CDR2 SVGAGI. V gave up 0 bases and J gave up 6 bases, with 11 bases separating them. CDR3 amino acids: CASSYSRADAGELFF. CDR3 coding DNA: TGTGCCAGCAGTTACTCGAGGGCCGATGCCGGGGAGCTGTTTTTT.

This chain links TRBV4-1 with TRBJ2-7, with no clear D. V lost 1 base and J 3 bases, leaving 7 bases between the germline ends. This CDR3 comprises 13 residues. CDR1 MGHRA and CDR2 YSYEKL come from the germline V gene. This CDR3 is CASSQVEYYEQYF. The CDR3 DNA reads TGCGCCAGCAGCCAAGTGGAGTACTACGAGCAGTACTTC.

V is TRBV5-1 and J is TRBJ1-4; D not resolved. The germline V gene has CDR1 SGHRS and CDR2 YFSETQ. CDR3 length: 14 amino acids. Trimming took off 3 bases at V and 4 bases at J, with 10 bases between the two ends. For the CDR3, the DNA is TGCGCCAGCAGCTCAGGACCTCTTAATGAAAAACTGTTTTTT. The encoded protein is CASSSGPLNEKLFF. Supplemented by reference TRBV5-1 and TRBJ1-4, the full variable domain reads KAGVTQTPRYLIKTRGQQVTLSCSPISGHRSVSWYQQTPGQGLQFLFEYFSETQRNKGNFPGRFSGRQFSNSRSEMNVSTLELGDSALYLCASSSGPLNEKLFFGSGTQLSVL.

The V and J genes are TRBV6-6 and TRBJ2-7; no reliable D call. V was pared by 6 bases and J by 4 bases, with 10 bases between. Germline assignment: CDR1 MNHNY and CDR2 SVGAGI (reference sequence). CDR3 length equals 12 residues. The CDR3 coding sequence is TGTGCCAGCAGCCCCCGAAGGTACGAGCAGTACTTC. This gives the protein CASSPRRYEQYF.

The rearrangement links TRBV7-2 to TRBJ1-2; D remains unclear. The CDR3 is 16 residues long. Germline CDR1 and CDR2: SGHTA and FQGNSA. Trimming cost V 4 bases and J 4 bases, with 19 bases left between them. The CDR3 DNA is TGTGCCAGCAGCTCCCCCAACCGGCTGGGAACCTATGGCTACACCTTC. It yields the protein CASSSPNRLGTYGYTF.